What follows are 13 T cell receptor beta chains derived from one specimen sequenced in a study of blood T cells in healthy people across ages. The authors ran a second PCR of about 6 to 11 cycles using a sample-barcoded 5' primer and a J-beta primer mix. TCRdb reprocessed the 5' RACE reads with MiXCR, giving one entry per CDR3 protein. The repertoire includes roughly 1,800,000 distinct CDR3 sequences, around 50% of them detected once, and about 2.1% sits in the top ten. The sequencing input was blood. The receptor source for this set is a woman in her 40s in good health.

The chain employs TRBV20-1 and TRBJ1-1; D gene ambiguous. Germline V CDR1 and CDR2: DFQATT, SNEGSKA (reference sequence). The V end lost 6 bases, the J end lost 7 bases, and 12 bases lay between the germline ends. This CDR3 is 11 amino acids long. This CDR3 is CSASPEVEAFF. The CDR3 bases are TGCAGTGCCAGCCCGGAGGTTGAAGCTTTCTTT.

The rearrangement links TRBV9 to TRBJ2-1; 9 nucleotides agree with TRBD1. V dropped 2 bases and J dropped 4; count of bases not matched to a gene: 7. Germline V gene data show CDR1 as SGDLS and CDR2 as YYNGEE. This CDR3 spans 16 amino acids. In nucleotides, the CDR3 is TGTGCCAGCAGCGTTGGGACAGGGTTGAAGTACAATGAGCAGTTCTTC. Translation: CASSVGTGLKYNEQFF.

The chain uses TRBV28 and TRBJ1-6; D is uncertain. The germline gives CDR1 MDHEN, CDR2 SYDVKM. The CDR3 is 13 residues long. Trimming stripped 6 bases from V and 8 bases from J, with 11 bases between. In DNA, the CDR3 is TGTGCCAGCAGCGGACCGCACGATTCACCCCTCCACTTT. It codes for CASSGPHDSPLHF.

The chain employs TRBV21-1 and TRBJ2-4; TRBD1, the D gene given by the table, was not confirmed from the DNA. TRBV21-1 constitutes a pseudogene. This CDR3 is 16 amino acids long. CDR3 in amino acids: CASRGRAMLAKNIQYF. The CDR3 nucleotides read TGTGCCAGCAGGGGCCGGGCAATGCTAGCCAAAAACATTCAGTACTTC.

This clonotype has just a few counts. The rearrangement links TRBV6-2 or TRBV6-3 to TRBJ2-7, with a tentative D call TRBD2 (5 bases). There are 16 residues in the CDR3. Germline V CDR1 and CDR2: MNHEY, SVGEGT. The V end was cut by 0 bases, the J end by 3 bases, with 15 bases between. CDR3 protein: CASSYSPHGEIYEQYF. The CDR3 DNA follows: TGTGCCAGCAGTTACTCCCCTCATGGGGAGATCTACGAGCAGTACTTC.

The V gene is TRBV4-3, the J gene TRBJ1-2, with D possibly TRBD1 on 6 matching bases. This CDR3 spans 16 amino acids. V gave up 1 base and J gave up 4 bases, with 16 bases separating them. Looked up from germline, CDR1 is LGHNA and CDR2 is YSLEER. CDR3 residues: CASSQVKTGGLYGYTF. CDR3 bases: TGCGCCAGCAGCCAAGTCAAGACAGGAGGGCTCTATGGCTACACCTTC.

This chain links TRBV6-2 or TRBV6-3 with TRBJ2-1; perhaps TRBD1 as D (6 bases). The CDR3 extends over 15 amino acids. Trimming left V 6 bases short and J 0 bases short, with 12 bases between. Germline V lookup: CDR1 MNHEY, CDR2 SVGEGT. CDR3 nucleotides: TGTGCCAGCAGACACCGGACAGTCTCCTACAATGAGCAGTTCTTC. Its translation is CASRHRTVSYNEQFF.

The DNA of the CDR3 is TGTGCCAGCAGTGAGTCGACAGGGTCCTACAATGAGCAGTTCTTC. As protein: CASSESTGSYNEQFF. The V gene is TRBV2, the J gene TRBJ2-1, with 7 bases that match TRBD1. CDR3 length: 15 amino acids. Germline values: CDR1 SNHLY, CDR2 FYNNEI. The J segment lost 1 base and the V segment lost 3 bases, leaving 3 bases of the junction unmatched.

This clonotype was observed a few times. A read error may explain this, as a much larger clone is one base away. The chain uses TRBV9 and TRBJ2-5, with 10 bases identical to TRBD1. Germline-derived CDR1 and CDR2 are SGDLS and YYNGEE. The CDR3 runs to 14 residues. The CDR3 nucleotides are TGTGCCAGCAGCGTACGGGACAGGGGATACGAGCAGTGCTTC. Protein product: CASSVRDRGYEQCF.

J is TRBJ2-7 and V is TRBV4-2, with 10 bases that match TRBD2. The CDR3 covers 16 residues. The V gene's germline CDR1 is LGHNA and CDR2 YNFKEQ. Trimming took 0 bases from V and 4 from J; bases not matched to a gene: 6. The CDR3 region is CASSQESAGGRYEQYF. CDR3 bases: TGTGCCAGCAGCCAAGAATCAGCGGGGGGGAGATACGAGCAGTACTTC.

V and J are TRBV9 and TRBJ2-7; 9 bases agree with TRBD2. The CDR3 totals 15 residues. Germline CDR1 and CDR2: SGDLS and YYNGEE. Trimming removed 0 bases from V and 2 bases from J; junction bases left unmatched: 3. This chain's CDR3 is CASSVGGGGAYEQYF. Here the CDR3 DNA reads TGTGCCAGCAGCGTAGGTGGCGGGGGGGCCTACGAGCAGTACTTC.

CDR3 in DNA: TGTGCCAGCAGTTTAACGGGGGACAACGCCTACAATGAGCAGTTCTTC. Amino acid sequence: CASSLTGDNAYNEQFF. The V and J genes are TRBV28 and TRBJ2-1; D might be TRBD1 or TRBD2, each matching 6 bases. The CDR3 totals 16 residues. Germline CDR1 MDHEN, CDR2 SYDVKM. Trimming took off 2 bases at V and 2 bases at J, with 13 bases between the two ends.

V and J are TRBV28 and TRBJ1-2, with D tentatively TRBD1 (5 bases). The CDR3 runs 14 residues. V was pared by 1 base and J by 8 bases, with 14 bases between. Germline loops: CDR1 MDHEN, CDR2 SYDVKM. The CDR3 DNA reads as TGTGCCAGCAGTTTATACGGCAGGGTGGACGGCTACACCTTC. This translates into CASSLYGRVDGYTF.